A single TCR beta chain is shown here with its context. These data are taken from a study of blood T cell repertoires in COVID-19. With 3 bases clipped from V and 1 base from J, the junction kept 11 bases outside the gene matches. This CDR3 spans 17 amino acids. CDR1 is SGHRS, CDR2 YFSETQ, per germline. Seattle patient enrollment occurred during active infection, with longitudinal follow-up thereafter. In the authors' methods: It was from reference gene primer amplification that nucleated cell counts were estimated. The assay was immunoSEQ multiplex PCR, and TCRdb's table has in-frame clones only and misses some. V, J and clone size are taken as reported in that table, and D and trimming were inferred from the DNA itself. The sample consists of a few hundred thousand clones, 70% to 90% of them appearing once.

The sample comprised peripheral blood. The chain has TRBV5-1 and TRBJ2-3; 7 bases line up with TRBD2. The sequence came from a woman aged 65 to 85 with COVID-19, enrolled during active disease. CDR3 sequence (DNA): TGCGCCAGCAGCTCGGCGACTAGCCTCTTTCGCACAGATACGCAGTATTTT. It codes for CASSSATSLFRTDTQYF.